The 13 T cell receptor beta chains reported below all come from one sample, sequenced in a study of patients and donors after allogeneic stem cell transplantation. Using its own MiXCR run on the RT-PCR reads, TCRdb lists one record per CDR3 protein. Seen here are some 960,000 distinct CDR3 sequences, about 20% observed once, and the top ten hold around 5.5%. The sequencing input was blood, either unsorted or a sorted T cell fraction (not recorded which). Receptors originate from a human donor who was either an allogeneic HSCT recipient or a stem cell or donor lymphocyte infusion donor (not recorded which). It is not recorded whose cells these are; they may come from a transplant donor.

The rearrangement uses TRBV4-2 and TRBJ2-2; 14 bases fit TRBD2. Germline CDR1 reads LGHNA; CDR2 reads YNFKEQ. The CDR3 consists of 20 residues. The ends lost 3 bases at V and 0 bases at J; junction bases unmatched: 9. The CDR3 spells CASSQGVGLAGGSNTGELFF. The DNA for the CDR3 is TGTGCCAGCAGCCAGGGGGTCGGACTAGCGGGAGGTTCGAACACCGGGGAGCTGTTTTTT.

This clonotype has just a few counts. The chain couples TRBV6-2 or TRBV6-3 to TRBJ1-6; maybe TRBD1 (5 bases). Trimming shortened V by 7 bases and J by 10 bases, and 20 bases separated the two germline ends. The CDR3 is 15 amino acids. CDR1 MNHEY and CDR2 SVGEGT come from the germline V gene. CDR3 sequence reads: CASIDGQGVGSPLHF. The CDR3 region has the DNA TGTGCCAGCATTGACGGGCAGGGTGTCGGCTCACCCCTCCACTTT.

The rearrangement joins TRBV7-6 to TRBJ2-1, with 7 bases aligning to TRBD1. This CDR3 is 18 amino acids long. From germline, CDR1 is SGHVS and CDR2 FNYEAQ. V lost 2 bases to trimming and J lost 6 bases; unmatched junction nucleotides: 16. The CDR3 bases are TGTGCCAGCAGCTTATTCTCACGATGGGGGACAGCTCGCAATGAGCAGTTCTTC. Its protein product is CASSLFSRWGTARNEQFF.

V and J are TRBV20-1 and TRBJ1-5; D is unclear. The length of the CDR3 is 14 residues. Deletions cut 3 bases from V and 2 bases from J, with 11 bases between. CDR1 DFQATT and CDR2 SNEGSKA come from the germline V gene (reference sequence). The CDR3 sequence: CSASFTGGNQPQHF. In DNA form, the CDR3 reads TGCAGTGCTAGTTTCACCGGGGGCAATCAGCCCCAGCATTTT.

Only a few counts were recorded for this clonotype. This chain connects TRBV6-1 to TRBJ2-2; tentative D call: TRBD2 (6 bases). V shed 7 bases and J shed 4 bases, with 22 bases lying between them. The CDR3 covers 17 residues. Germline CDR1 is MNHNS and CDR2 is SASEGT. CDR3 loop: CASTRRWRERGTGELFF. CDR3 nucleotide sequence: TGTGCCAGCACCCGCCGTTGGCGGGAAAGGGGCACCGGGGAGCTGTTTTTT.

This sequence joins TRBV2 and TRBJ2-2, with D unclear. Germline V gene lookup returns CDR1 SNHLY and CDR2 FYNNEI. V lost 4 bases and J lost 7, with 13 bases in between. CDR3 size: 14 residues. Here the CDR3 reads CASSAEVGIGELFF. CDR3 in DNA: TGTGCCAGCAGTGCAGAAGTCGGAATCGGGGAGCTGTTTTTT.

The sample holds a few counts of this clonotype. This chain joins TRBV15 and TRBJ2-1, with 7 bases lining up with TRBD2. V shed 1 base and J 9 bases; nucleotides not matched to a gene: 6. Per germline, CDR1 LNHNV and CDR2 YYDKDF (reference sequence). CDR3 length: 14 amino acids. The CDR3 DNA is TGTGCCACCAGCAGAGGGGAGGGCCGGGGTGAGCAGTTCTTC. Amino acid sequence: CATSRGEGRGEQFF.

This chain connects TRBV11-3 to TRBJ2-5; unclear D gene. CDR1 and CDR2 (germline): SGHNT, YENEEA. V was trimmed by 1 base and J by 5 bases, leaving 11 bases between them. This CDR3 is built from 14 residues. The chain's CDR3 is CASSLGLLRETQYF. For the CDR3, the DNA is TGTGCCAGCAGCTTAGGGCTCCTCCGGGAGACCCAGTACTTC.

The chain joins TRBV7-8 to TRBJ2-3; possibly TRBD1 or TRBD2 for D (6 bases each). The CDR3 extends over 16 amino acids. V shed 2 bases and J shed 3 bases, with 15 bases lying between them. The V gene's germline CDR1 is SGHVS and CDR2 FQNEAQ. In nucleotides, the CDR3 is TGTGCCAGCAGCTTACAGCACGGGGGCAGAACAGATACGCAGTATTTT. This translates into CASSLQHGGRTDTQYF.

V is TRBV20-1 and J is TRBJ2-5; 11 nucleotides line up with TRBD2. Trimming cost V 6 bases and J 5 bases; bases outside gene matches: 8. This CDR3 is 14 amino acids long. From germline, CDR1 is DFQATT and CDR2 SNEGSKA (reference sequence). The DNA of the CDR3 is TGCAGTGCCATTAGCGGGAGGGCCGAGGAGACCCAGTACTTC. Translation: CSAISGRAEETQYF.

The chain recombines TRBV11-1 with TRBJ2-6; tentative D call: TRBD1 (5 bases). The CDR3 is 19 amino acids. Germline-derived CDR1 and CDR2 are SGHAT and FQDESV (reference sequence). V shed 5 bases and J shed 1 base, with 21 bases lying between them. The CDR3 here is CASSPLKTASKSGANVLTF. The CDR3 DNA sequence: TGTGCCAGCAGCCCCCTCAAGACAGCTTCTAAATCTGGGGCCAACGTCCTGACTTTC.

As DNA, the CDR3 is TGTGCTAGTGGTCACGGACAGGGGGAAGCCTACGAGCAGTACTTC. Its protein is CASGHGQGEAYEQYF. The chain links TRBV12-5 to TRBJ2-7; TRBD1 matches 10 bases. Germline values: CDR1 LGHNT, CDR2 FRNRAP. The J segment lost 2 bases and the V segment lost 5 bases, leaving 6 bases of the junction unmatched. This CDR3 is built from 15 residues.

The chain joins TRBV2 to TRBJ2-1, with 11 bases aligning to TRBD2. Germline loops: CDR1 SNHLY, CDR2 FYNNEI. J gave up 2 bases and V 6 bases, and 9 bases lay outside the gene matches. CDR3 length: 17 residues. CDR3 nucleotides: TGTGCCAGCAGACAGACTAGCGGGAACCGTACCTACAATGAGCAGTTCTTC. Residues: CASRQTSGNRTYNEQFF. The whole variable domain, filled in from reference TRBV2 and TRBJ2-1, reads EPEVTQTPSHQVTQMGQEVILRCVPISNHLYFYWYRQILGQKVEFLVSFYNNEISEKSEIFDDQFSVERPDGSNFTLKIRSTKLEDSAMYFCASRQTSGNRTYNEQFFGPGTRLTVL.